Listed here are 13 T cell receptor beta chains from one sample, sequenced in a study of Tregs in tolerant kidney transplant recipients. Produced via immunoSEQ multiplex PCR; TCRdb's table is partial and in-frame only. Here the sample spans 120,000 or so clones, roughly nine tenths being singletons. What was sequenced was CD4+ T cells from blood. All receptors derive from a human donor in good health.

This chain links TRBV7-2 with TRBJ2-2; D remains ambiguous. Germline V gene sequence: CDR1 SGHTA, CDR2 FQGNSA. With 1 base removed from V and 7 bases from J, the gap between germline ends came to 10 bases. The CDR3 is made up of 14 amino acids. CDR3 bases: TGTGCCAGCAGCTTAGTAGTCGGGTACGGGGAGCTGTTTTTT. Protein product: CASSLVVGYGELFF.

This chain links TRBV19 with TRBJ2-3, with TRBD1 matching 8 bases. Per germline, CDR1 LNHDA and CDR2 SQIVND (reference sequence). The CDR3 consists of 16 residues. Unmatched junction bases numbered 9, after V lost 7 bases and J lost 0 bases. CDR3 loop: CASKTQWTGSTDTQYF. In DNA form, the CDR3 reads TGTGCCAGTAAGACCCAGTGGACAGGGAGCACAGATACGCAGTATTTT.

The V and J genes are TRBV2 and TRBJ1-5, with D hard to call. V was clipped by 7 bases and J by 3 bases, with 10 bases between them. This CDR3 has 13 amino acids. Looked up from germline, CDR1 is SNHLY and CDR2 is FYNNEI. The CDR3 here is CASILENNQPQHF. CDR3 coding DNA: TGTGCCAGCATCCTAGAGAACAATCAGCCCCAGCATTTT.

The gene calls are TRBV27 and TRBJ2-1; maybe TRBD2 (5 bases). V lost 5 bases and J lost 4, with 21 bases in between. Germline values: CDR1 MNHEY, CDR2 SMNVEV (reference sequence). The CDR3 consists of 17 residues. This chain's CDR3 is CASSPTLAGRLYNEQFF. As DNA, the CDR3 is TGTGCCAGCAGTCCCACCCTAGCTGGACGGTTATACAATGAGCAGTTCTTC.

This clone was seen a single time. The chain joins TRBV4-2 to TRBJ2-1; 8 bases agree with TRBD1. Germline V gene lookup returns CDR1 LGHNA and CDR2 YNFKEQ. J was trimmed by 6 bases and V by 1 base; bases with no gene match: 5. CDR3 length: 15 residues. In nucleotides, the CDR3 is TGTGCCAGCAGCCAAGTACAAACAGGGGGCAATGAGCAGTTCTTC. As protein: CASSQVQTGGNEQFF.

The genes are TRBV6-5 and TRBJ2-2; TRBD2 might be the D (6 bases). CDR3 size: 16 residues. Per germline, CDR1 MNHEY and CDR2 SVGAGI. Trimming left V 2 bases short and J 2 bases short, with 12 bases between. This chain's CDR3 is CASSYPRGVNTGELFF. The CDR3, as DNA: TGTGCCAGCAGTTACCCCCGCGGGGTAAACACCGGGGAGCTGTTTTTT.

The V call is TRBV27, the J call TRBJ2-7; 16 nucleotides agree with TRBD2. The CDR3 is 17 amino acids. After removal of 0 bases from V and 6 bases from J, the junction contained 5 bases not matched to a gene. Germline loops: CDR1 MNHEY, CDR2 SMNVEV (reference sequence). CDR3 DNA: TGTGCCAGCAGTTTATCCGGGACTAGCGGGAGGGTAGGCGAGCAGTACTTC. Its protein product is CASSLSGTSGRVGEQYF.

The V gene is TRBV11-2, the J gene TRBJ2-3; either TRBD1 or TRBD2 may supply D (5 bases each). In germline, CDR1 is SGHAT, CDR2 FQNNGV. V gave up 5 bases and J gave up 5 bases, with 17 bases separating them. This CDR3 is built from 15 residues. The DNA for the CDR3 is TGTGCCAGCAGCCCCTCCTTCGGGGCCAGAGATACGCAGTATTTT. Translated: CASSPSFGARDTQYF.

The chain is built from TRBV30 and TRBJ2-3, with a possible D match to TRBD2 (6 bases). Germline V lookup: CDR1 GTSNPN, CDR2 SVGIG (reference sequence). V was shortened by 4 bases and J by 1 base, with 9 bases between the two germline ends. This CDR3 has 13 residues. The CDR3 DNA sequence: TGTGCCTGGATGGGCGGGGGCACAGATACGCAGTATTTT. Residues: CAWMGGGTDTQYF.

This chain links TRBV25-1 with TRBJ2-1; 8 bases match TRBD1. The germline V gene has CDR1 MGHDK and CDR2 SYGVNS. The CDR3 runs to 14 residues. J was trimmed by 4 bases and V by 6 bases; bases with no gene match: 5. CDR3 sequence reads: CASRRTGMYNEQFF. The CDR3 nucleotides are TGTGCCAGCAGAAGGACAGGGATGTACAATGAGCAGTTCTTC.

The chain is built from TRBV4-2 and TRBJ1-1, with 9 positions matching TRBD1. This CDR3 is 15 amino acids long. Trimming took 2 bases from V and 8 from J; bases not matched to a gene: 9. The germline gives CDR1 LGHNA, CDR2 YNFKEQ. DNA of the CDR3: TGTGCCAGCAGCCAACCGGGACAGGGTTCTATCGAAGCTTTCTTT. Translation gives CASSQPGQGSIEAFF.

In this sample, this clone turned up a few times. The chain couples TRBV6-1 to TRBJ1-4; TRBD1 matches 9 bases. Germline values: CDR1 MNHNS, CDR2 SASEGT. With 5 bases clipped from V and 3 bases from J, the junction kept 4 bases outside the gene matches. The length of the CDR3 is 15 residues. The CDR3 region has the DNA TGTGCCAGCAGTTTCCGGACAGGGGCTAATGAAAAACTGTTTTTT. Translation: CASSFRTGANEKLFF.

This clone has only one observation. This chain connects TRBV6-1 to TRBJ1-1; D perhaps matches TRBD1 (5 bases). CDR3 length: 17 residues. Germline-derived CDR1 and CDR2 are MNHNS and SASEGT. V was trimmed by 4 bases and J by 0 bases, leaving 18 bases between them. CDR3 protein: CASSGPGTGRMNTEAFF. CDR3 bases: TGTGCCAGCAGTGGACCCGGGACGGGTCGAATGAACACTGAAGCTTTCTTT.